A single sample is the source of the 21 T cell receptor beta chains below, sequenced in a study of technical replicates of blood from a handful of donors. Sequencing was performed with immunoSEQ multiplex PCR; in TCRdb, only in-frame clones are kept and a portion is missing. This table holds about 57,000 clones, more than 75% found once. The specimen was PBMCs. All receptors derive from a human donor in good health. Some clones in this sample may be carry-over from other donors' samples.

The V and J genes are TRBV23-1 and TRBJ1-1; D is perhaps TRBD1 (6 bases). TRBV23-1 is filed as an ORF, its function uncertain. Between the trimmed V and J ends, which lost 2 bases and 7 bases, there was a span of 11 bases. The CDR3 loop spans 13 amino acids. The CDR3 DNA reads as TGCGCCAGCAGTCAAGAGACAGGATGTGAAGCTTTCTTT. Its translation is CASSQETGCEAFF.

This chain links TRBV7-3 with TRBJ2-2; possible D gene TRBD1, 5 bases. Germline V gene lookup returns CDR1 SGHTA and CDR2 FQGTGA. V was pared by 5 bases and J by 0 bases, with 10 bases between. The CDR3 consists of 15 residues. The chain's CDR3 is CASSEAGTNTGELFF. As DNA, the CDR3 is TGTGCCAGCAGCGAGGCAGGGACGAACACCGGGGAGCTGTTTTTT. Looking up the rest from reference TRBV7-3 and TRBJ2-2 gives the full variable domain: GAGVSQTPSNKVTEKGKYVELRCDPISGHTALYWYRQSLGQGPEFLIYFQGTGAADDSGLPNDRFFAVRPEGSVSTLKIQRTERGDSAVYLCASSEAGTNTGELFFGEGSRLTVL.

This chain uses TRBV18 with TRBJ2-7; 9 positions match TRBD1. V was pared by 3 bases and J by 3 bases, with 6 bases of the junction left unmatched. The CDR3 runs 15 residues. Per the germline V gene, CDR1 is KGHSH and CDR2 is LQKENI. CDR3: CASSPGTGSFYEQYF. The CDR3 DNA follows: TGTGCCAGCTCACCCGGGACAGGGAGTTTCTACGAGCAGTACTTC.

The chain recombines TRBV5-6 with TRBJ2-7; D perhaps matches TRBD2 (5 bases). Germline V gene data show CDR1 as SGHDT and CDR2 as YYEEEE. The V gene lost 0 bases and the J gene lost 1 base, with 14 bases spanning the gap. This CDR3 spans 16 amino acids. This chain's CDR3 is CASSLGWRADSYEQYF. CDR3 DNA sequence: TGTGCCAGCAGCTTGGGCTGGCGGGCGGATTCCTACGAGCAGTACTTC.

The chain uses TRBV9 and TRBJ2-5, with D unclear. Trimming left V 0 bases short and J 0 bases short, with 9 bases between. The CDR3 has 15 residues. Germline CDR1 is SGDLS and CDR2 is YYNGEE. CDR3 coding DNA: TGTGCCAGCAGCGTAGGAGAGGTGTACCAAGAGACCCAGTACTTC. Its translation: CASSVGEVYQETQYF.

This sequence joins TRBV7-2 and TRBJ2-1; the D gene is possibly TRBD1 (7 bases). V lost 5 bases to trimming and J lost 9 bases, with 17 bases between them. CDR1 SGHTA and CDR2 FQGNSA come from the germline V gene. CDR3 length equals 14 residues. The CDR3 sequence is CASSPPEGAVEQFF. CDR3 coding DNA: TGTGCCAGCAGCCCTCCGGAGGGGGCAGTTGAGCAGTTCTTC.

The chain's CDR3 is CASSQAGGRDYYGYTF. The CDR3 region has the DNA TGCGCCAGCAGTCAGGCGGGGGGGCGAGATTACTATGGCTACACCTTC. The chain carries TRBV23-1 and TRBJ1-2; D perhaps matches TRBD1 (6 bases). TRBV23-1 has ORF status, its function being uncertain. The CDR3 sequence is 16 residues long. The germline V and J ends were trimmed by 3 bases and 3 bases, with 17 bases remaining between them.

The V call is TRBV7-9, the J call TRBJ1-2; a possible D gene is TRBD1 (6 bases). V was clipped by 5 bases and J by 0 bases, with 13 bases between them. Germline assignment: CDR1 SEHNR and CDR2 FQNEAQ (reference sequence). CDR3 length equals 15 residues. The CDR3 bases are TGTGCCAGCAGCCCGACAGGTGCACCTAACTATGGCTACACCTTC. Translation gives CASSPTGAPNYGYTF.

The J gene is TRBJ2-3, the V gene TRBV29-1; 8 bases agree with TRBD1. The V and J ends lost 2 bases and 5 bases, in that order; junction bases with no gene match: 3. The CDR3 is 13 amino acids. Germline V gives CDR1 SQVTM, CDR2 ANQGSEA. CDR3 nucleotides: TGCAGCGTTGAACAGGGGGCTGAAGATACGCAGTATTTT. Translated: CSVEQGAEDTQYF.

This chain joins TRBV6-1 and TRBJ1-2; TRBD1 matches 7 bases. Germline-derived CDR1 and CDR2 are MNHNS and SASEGT. Trimming removed 6 bases from V and 4 bases from J; junction bases left unmatched: 5. The CDR3 runs 13 residues. The CDR3 region has the DNA TGTGCCAGCAGGGAACAGGGGAGCTATGGCTACACCTTC. Amino acids: CASREQGSYGYTF.

The chain recombines TRBV30 with TRBJ1-3, with unresolved D. From germline, CDR1 is GTSNPN and CDR2 SVGIG (reference sequence). The CDR3 is 13 residues long. CDR3 bases: TGTGCACTAGGACTGTCCGGGGGAAACACCATATATTTT. Its translation is CALGLSGGNTIYF.

This chain's CDR3 is CASSKAEGHFEKLFF. DNA for the CDR3: TGCGCCAGCAGCAAAGCAGAGGGACACTTTGAAAAACTGTTTTTT. The gene calls are TRBV5-1 and TRBJ1-4, with D tentatively TRBD1 (6 bases). The germline V gene encodes CDR1 SGHRS and CDR2 YFSETQ. This CDR3 contains 15 residues. Trimming removed 4 bases from V and 7 bases from J, with 17 bases in between.

The J gene is TRBJ1-2, the V gene TRBV27, with 9 bases matching TRBD1. Losses at the gene ends were 7 bases for V and 7 bases for J; bases not matched to a gene: 4. The CDR3 is 12 residues long. Germline V gene lookup returns CDR1 MNHEY and CDR2 SMNVEV (reference sequence). The CDR3 coding sequence is TGTGCCAGCAAACAGGGGGCCCTTGGCTACACCTTC. This encodes CASKQGALGYTF.

The genes are TRBV6-6 and TRBJ2-1, with a weak D call TRBD1 (6 bases). Germline lookup yields CDR1 MNHNY and CDR2 SVGAGI (reference sequence). V shed 7 bases and J shed 6 bases, with 19 bases lying between them. This CDR3 has 15 amino acids. The CDR3 DNA sequence: TGTGCCAGCACCCTCTCTGGGACAAAGGGCAATGAGCAGTTCTTC. It encodes CASTLSGTKGNEQFF.

This clone was detected only once. The V gene is TRBV12-5, the J gene TRBJ2-2; D possibly corresponds to TRBD1 (6 bases). The CDR3 is 16 amino acids. V was cut by 6 bases and J by 4 bases, with 18 bases left in between. Germline V gene sequence: CDR1 LGHNT, CDR2 FRNRAP. In nucleotides, the CDR3 is TGTGCTAGTGGGTACGACAGGTCCCGGGGCACCGGGGAGCTGTTTTTT. It codes for CASGYDRSRGTGELFF.

CDR3 bases: TGTGCCAGCAGCCCCGGGACTAGCGGGAGTTTAAGGTTCTTC. This encodes CASSPGTSGSLRFF. The gene calls are TRBV4-2 and TRBJ2-1; 14 positions agree with TRBD2. V trimming: 4 bases; J trimming: 15 bases; junction bases outside the gene matches: 8. CDR1 and CDR2 (germline): LGHNA, YNFKEQ. The CDR3 is made up of 14 amino acids.

The chain uses TRBV27 and TRBJ2-1; 8 bases align to TRBD1. CDR1 is MNHEY, CDR2 SMNVEV, per germline (reference sequence). The V gene end was trimmed by 2 bases and the J gene end by 0 bases; junction bases not matched to a gene: 0. There are 15 residues in the CDR3. The CDR3 loop is CASSLGQGSYNEQFF. The CDR3 DNA is TGTGCCAGCAGTTTAGGACAGGGCTCCTACAATGAGCAGTTCTTC.

V gene TRBV4-1 combines with J gene TRBJ1-2; 7 positions match TRBD1. In germline, CDR1 is MGHRA, CDR2 YSYEKL. This CDR3 region has 16 residues. The J segment lost 5 bases and the V segment lost 5 bases, leaving 14 bases of the junction unmatched. The CDR3 protein is CASSANRQGIPYGYTF. The CDR3 nucleotides are TGCGCCAGCAGCGCAAATAGACAGGGAATCCCTTATGGCTACACCTTC.

The genes are TRBV19 and TRBJ2-1, with TRBD2 as a possible D gene (6 bases). Between the trimmed V and J ends, which lost 7 bases and 6 bases, there was a span of 13 bases. Germline lookup yields CDR1 LNHDA and CDR2 SQIVND (reference sequence). This CDR3 comprises 13 residues. This chain's CDR3 is CASTIQGGNEQFF. The DNA for the CDR3 is TGTGCCAGTACAATCCAGGGAGGCAATGAGCAGTTCTTC.

This rearrangement joins TRBV7-6 to TRBJ2-3; TRBD2 matches 10 bases. The J segment lost 0 bases and the V segment lost 5 bases, leaving 11 bases of the junction unmatched. Germline lookup yields CDR1 SGHVS and CDR2 FNYEAQ. The CDR3 totals 18 residues. DNA for the CDR3: TGTGCCAGCAGCACCAGCCCGCCTAGCGGGGGTAGCACAGATACGCAGTATTTT. Translating it yields CASSTSPPSGGSTDTQYF.

The V gene is TRBV7-9, the J gene TRBJ1-1, with 9 bases fitting TRBD1. This CDR3 contains 15 residues. With V trimmed by 5 bases and J by 4 bases, 8 bases remained unmatched. Per germline, CDR1 SEHNR and CDR2 FQNEAQ (reference sequence). CDR3 sequence: CASSTHRGQSTEAFF. In DNA, the CDR3 is TGTGCCAGCAGCACACACAGGGGGCAGAGCACTGAAGCTTTCTTT.